The T cell receptor beta chain described here comes from a study of monozygotic twins with inflammatory bowel disease. General study findings and limits: The sharing of clonotypes with others was lower in IBD patients than in healthy twins, especially with disease activity.

On this clonotype itself: As yet, its antigen is unknown.

Incorporation of UMIs carrying a 6-nucleotide sample barcode was performed by template switching. Using the 5' RACE reads, TCRdb records one entry per CDR3 protein without DNA. The repertoire table contains some 160,000 distinct CDR3 sequences. This CDR3 is 15 amino acids long. In germline, CDR1 is DFQATT, CDR2 SNEGSKA (reference sequence). The clonotype was recovered from a human donor with ulcerative colitis or Crohn's disease, or a healthy co-twin of an affected twin (not recorded which). Sequencing was carried out using blood. The genes are TRBV20-1 and TRBJ1-5; TCRdb reports TRBD1, a call that lacks DNA to check it against. CDR3 region: CSAPVREVLYQPQHF.